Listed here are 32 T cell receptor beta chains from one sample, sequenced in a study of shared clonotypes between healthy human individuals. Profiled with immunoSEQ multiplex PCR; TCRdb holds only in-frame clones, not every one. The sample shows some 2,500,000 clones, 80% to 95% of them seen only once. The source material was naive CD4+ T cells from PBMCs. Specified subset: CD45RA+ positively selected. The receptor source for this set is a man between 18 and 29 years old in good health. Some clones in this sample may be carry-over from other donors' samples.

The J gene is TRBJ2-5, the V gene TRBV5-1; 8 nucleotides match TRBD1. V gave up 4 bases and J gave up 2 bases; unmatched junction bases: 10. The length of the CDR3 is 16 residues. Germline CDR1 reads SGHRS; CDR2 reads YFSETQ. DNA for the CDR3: TGCGCCAGCAGCCTAACCCAGGGGGCCTCACAAGAGACCCAGTACTTC. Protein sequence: CASSLTQGASQETQYF.

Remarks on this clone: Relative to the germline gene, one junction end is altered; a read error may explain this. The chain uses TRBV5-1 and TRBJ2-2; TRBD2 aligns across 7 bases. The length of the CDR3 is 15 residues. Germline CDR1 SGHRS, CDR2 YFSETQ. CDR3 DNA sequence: TGCGCCGGCAGCTCCTCTAGCGGGAACACCGGGGAGCTGTTTTTT. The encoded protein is CAGSSSSGNTGELFF. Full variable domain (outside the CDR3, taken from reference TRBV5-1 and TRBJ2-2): KAGVTQTPRYLIKTRGQQVTLSCSPISGHRSVSWYQQTPGQGLQFLFEYFSETQRNKGNFPGRFSGRQFSNSRSEMNVSTLELGDSALYLCAGSSSSGNTGELFFGEGSRLTVL.

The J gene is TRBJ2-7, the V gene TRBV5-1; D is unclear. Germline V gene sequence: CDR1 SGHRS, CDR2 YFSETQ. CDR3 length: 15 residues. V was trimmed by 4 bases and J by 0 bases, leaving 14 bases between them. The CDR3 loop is CASSTQLFPSYEQYF. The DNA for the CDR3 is TGCGCCAGCAGCACCCAGCTCTTCCCCTCCTACGAGCAGTACTTC.

The CDR3 region is CASSLGTGPNQPQHF. CDR3 coding DNA: TGTGCCAGCAGCTTGGGGACTGGCCCCAATCAGCCCCAGCATTTT. V is TRBV5-4 and J is TRBJ1-5; no reliable D call. Germline V gene lookup returns CDR1 SGHNT and CDR2 YYREEE (reference sequence). The length of the CDR3 is 15 residues. Trimming removed 0 bases at V and 3 bases at J, with 10 bases between.

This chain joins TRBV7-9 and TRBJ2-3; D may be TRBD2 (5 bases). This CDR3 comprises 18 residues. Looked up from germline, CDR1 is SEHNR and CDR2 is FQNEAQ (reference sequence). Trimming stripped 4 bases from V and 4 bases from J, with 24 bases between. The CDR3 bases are TGTGCCAGCAGCTCGGCGGGCCTTTCGCCGGCGAACGCAGATACGCAGTATTTT. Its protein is CASSSAGLSPANADTQYF.

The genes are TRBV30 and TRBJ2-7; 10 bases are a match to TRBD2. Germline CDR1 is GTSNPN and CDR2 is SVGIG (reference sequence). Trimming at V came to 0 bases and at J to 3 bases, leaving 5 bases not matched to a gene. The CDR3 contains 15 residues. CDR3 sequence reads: CAWSVLAGKGYEQYF. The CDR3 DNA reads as TGTGCCTGGAGTGTACTAGCGGGAAAAGGCTACGAGCAGTACTTC.

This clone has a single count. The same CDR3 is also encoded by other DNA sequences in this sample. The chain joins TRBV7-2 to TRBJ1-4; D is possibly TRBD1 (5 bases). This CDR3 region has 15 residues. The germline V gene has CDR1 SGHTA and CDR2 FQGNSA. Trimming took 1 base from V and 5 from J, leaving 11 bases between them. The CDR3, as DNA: TGTGCCAGCAGCTTAGGGGGGACCTCGAATGAAAAACTGTTTTTT. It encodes CASSLGGTSNEKLFF.

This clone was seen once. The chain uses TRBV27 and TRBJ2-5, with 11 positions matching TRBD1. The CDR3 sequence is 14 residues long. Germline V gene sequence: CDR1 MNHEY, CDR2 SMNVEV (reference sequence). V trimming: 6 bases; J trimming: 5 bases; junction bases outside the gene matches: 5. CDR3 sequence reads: CASSSDRGRETQYF. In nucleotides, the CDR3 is TGTGCCAGCAGCTCGGACAGGGGGCGGGAGACCCAGTACTTC.

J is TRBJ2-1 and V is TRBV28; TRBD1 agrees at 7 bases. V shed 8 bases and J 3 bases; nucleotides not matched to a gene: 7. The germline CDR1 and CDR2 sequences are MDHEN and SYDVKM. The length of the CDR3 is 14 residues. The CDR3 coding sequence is TGTGCCAGCCGGCCGGGACAGTTCTACAATGAGCAGTTCTTC. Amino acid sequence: CASRPGQFYNEQFF.

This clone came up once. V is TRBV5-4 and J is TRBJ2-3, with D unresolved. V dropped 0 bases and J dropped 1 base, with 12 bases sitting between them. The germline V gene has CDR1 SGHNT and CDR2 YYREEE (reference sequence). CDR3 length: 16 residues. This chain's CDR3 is CASSLGLQAGTDTQYF. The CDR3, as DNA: TGTGCCAGCAGCTTGGGTCTACAAGCAGGCACAGATACGCAGTATTTT.

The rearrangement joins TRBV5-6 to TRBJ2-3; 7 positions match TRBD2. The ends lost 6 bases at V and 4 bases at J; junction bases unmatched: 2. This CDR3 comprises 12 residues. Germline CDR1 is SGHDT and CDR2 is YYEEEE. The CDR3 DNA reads TGTGCCAGCATGCGGGGGTCAGATACGCAGTATTTT. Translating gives CASMRGSDTQYF.

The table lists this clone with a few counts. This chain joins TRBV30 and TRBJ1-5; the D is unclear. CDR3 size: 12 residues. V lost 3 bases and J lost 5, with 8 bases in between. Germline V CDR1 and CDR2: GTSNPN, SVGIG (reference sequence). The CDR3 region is CAWSSEHQPQHF. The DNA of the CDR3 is TGTGCCTGGAGCTCAGAACATCAGCCCCAGCATTTT.

The CDR3 sequence is CASSLAAQGAYTDTQYF. In nucleotides, the CDR3 is TGTGCCAGCAGCTTGGCCGCCCAGGGGGCCTACACAGATACGCAGTATTTT. The chain carries TRBV5-6 and TRBJ2-3, with 8 bases that match TRBD1. This CDR3 comprises 17 residues. Per germline, CDR1 SGHDT and CDR2 YYEEEE. Trimming took 0 bases from V and 2 from J; bases not matched to a gene: 8. Based on the CDR3 plus reference TRBV5-6 and TRBJ2-3, the full variable domain is DAGVTQSPTHLIKTRGQQVTLRCSPKSGHDTVSWYQQALGQGPQFIFQYYEEEERQRGNFPDRFSGHQFPNYSSELNVNALLLGDSALYLCASSLAAQGAYTDTQYFGPGTRLTVL.

For the CDR3, the DNA is TGCAGCGTATGTCCGGCTAGCGGGAACCAAGAGACCCAGTACTTC. Protein product: CSVCPASGNQETQYF. The chain has TRBV29-1 and TRBJ2-5; 9 bases align to TRBD2. V trimming: 6 bases; J trimming: 0 bases; junction bases outside the gene matches: 8. The CDR3 is 15 residues long. Germline CDR1 is SQVTM and CDR2 is ANQGSEA.

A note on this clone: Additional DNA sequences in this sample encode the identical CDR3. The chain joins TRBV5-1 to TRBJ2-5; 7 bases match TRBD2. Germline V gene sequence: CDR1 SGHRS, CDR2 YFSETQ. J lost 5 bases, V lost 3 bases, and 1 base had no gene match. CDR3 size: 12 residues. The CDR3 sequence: CASSSGRETQYF. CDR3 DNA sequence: TGCGCCAGCAGCTCCGGGAGGGAGACCCAGTACTTC.

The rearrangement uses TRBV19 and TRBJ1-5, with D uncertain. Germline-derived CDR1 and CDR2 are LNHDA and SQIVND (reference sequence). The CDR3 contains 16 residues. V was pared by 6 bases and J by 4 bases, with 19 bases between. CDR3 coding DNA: TGTGCCAGTAGATACGGACCGGCCTCGTCGAATCAGCCCCAGCATTTT. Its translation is CASRYGPASSNQPQHF.

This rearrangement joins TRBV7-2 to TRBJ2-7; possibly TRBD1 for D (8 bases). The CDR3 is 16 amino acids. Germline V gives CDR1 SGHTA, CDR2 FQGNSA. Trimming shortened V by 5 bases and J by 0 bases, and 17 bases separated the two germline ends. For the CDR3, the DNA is TGTGCCAGCAGCCCCAGGACAGGGAGGGACTCCTACGAGCAGTACTTC. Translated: CASSPRTGRDSYEQYF. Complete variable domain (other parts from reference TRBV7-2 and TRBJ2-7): GAGVSQSPSNKVTEKGKDVELRCDPISGHTALYWYRQSLGQGLEFLIYFQGNSAPDKSGLPSDRFSAERTGGSVSTLTIQRTQQEDSAVYLCASSPRTGRDSYEQYFGPGTRLTVT.

CDR3 bases: TGTGCCATCAATGGGAGGGTTGGGTGCAATCAGCCCCAGCATTTT. Encoded protein: CAINGRVGCNQPQHF. V is TRBV27 and J is TRBJ1-5, with D hard to call. V was shortened by 10 bases and J by 2 bases, with 18 bases between the two germline ends. This CDR3 region has 15 residues. Germline-derived CDR1 and CDR2 are MNHEY and SMNVEV (reference sequence).

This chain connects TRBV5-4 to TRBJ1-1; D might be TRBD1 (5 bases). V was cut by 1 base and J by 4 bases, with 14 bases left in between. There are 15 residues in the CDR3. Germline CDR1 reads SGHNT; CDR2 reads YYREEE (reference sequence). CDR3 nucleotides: TGTGCCAGCAGCTTGTCCAGCAGGGAGGGCACTGAAGCTTTCTTT. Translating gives CASSLSSREGTEAFF.

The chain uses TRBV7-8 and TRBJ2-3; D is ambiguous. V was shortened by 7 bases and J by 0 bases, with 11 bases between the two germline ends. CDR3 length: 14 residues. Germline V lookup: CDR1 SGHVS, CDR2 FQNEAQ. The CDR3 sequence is CASTSVGSTDTQYF. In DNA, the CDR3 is TGTGCCAGCACCTCGGTGGGGAGCACAGATACGCAGTATTTT.

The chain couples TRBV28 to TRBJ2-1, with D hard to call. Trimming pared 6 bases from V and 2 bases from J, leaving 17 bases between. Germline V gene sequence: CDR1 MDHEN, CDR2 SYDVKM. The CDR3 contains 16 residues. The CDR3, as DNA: TGTGCCAGCAGCAACCCGGGCCGGCGGACCTACAATGAGCAGTTCTTC. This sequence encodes CASSNPGRRTYNEQFF.

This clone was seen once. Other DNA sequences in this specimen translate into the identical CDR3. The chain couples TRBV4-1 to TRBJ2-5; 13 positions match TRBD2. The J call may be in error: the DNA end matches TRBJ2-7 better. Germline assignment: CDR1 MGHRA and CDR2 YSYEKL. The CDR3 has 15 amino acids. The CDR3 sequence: CASSQGLAGSYEQYF. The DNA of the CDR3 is TGCGCCAGCAGCCAGGGACTAGCGGGGTCCTACGAGCAGTACTTC.

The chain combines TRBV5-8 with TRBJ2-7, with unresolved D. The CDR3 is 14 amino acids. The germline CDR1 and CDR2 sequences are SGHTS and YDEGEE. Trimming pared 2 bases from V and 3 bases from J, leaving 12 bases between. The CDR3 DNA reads TGTGCCAGCAGCTTAGGACCGGATCACTACGAGCAGTACTTC. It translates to CASSLGPDHYEQYF.

The CDR3 reads CASIKGTGGFNTEAFF. CDR3 sequence (DNA): TGTGCCAGCATAAAGGGGACAGGGGGCTTCAACACTGAAGCTTTCTTT. This chain links TRBV27 with TRBJ1-1; 12 positions agree with TRBD1. Trimming at V came to 7 bases and at J to 2 bases, leaving 8 bases not matched to a gene. This CDR3 is 16 amino acids long. The V gene's germline CDR1 is MNHEY and CDR2 SMNVEV (reference sequence).

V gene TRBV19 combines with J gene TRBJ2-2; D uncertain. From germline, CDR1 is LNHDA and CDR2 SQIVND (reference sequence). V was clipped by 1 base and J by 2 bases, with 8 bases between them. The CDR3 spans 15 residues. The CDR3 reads CASSIVATNTGELFF. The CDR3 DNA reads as TGTGCCAGTAGTATAGTGGCCACAAACACCGGGGAGCTGTTTTTT.

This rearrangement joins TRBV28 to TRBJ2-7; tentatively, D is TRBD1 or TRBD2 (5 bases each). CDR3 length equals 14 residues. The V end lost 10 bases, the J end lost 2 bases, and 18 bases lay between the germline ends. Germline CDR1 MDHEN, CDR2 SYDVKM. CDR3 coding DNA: TGTGCCACTGGACCCGGGACGGAGGCCTACGAGCAGTACTTC. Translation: CATGPGTEAYEQYF.

CDR3 region: CASSPAGGSGNEQFF. In DNA form, the CDR3 reads TGTGCCAGCAGCCCGGCCGGCGGGAGTGGAAATGAGCAGTTCTTC. The V and J genes are TRBV5-6 and TRBJ2-1; 7 bases align to TRBD2. V dropped 4 bases and J dropped 7; count of bases not matched to a gene: 11. The CDR3 totals 15 residues. Germline V gene lookup returns CDR1 SGHDT and CDR2 YYEEEE.

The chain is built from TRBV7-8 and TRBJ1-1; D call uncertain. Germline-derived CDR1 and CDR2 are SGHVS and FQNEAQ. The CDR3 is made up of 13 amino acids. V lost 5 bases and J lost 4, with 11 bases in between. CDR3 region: CASSASRGTEAFF. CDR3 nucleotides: TGTGCCAGCAGCGCTAGTCGGGGCACTGAAGCTTTCTTT. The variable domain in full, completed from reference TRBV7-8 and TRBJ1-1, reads GAGVSQSPRYKVAKRGQDVALRCDPISGHVSLFWYQQALGQGPEFLTYFQNEAQLDKSGLPSDRFFAERPEGSVSTLKIQRTQQEDSAVYLCASSASRGTEAFFGQGTRLTVV.

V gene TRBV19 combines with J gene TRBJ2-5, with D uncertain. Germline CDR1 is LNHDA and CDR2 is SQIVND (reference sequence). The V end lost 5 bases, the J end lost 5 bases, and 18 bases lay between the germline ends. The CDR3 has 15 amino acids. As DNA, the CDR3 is TGTGCCAGTAGTGGCTCTAACAACCGGGTCGAGACCCAGTACTTC. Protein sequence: CASSGSNNRVETQYF.

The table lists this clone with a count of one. CDR3 nucleotide sequence: TGTGCCAGCAGCGTAGGTCTCTCCCAACCCCTCAATGAGCAGTTCTTC. This gives the protein CASSVGLSQPLNEQFF. The rearrangement links TRBV9 to TRBJ2-1; no clear D gene. Germline V gene lookup returns CDR1 SGDLS and CDR2 YYNGEE. CDR3 length: 16 amino acids. V was clipped by 0 bases and J by 6 bases, with 16 bases between them.

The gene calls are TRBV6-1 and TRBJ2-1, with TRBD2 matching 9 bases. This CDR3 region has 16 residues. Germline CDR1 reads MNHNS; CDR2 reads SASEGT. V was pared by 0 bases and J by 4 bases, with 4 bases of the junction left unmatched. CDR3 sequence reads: CASSEAVAGGYNEQFF. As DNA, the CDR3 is TGTGCCAGCAGTGAAGCGGTGGCGGGAGGGTACAATGAGCAGTTCTTC.

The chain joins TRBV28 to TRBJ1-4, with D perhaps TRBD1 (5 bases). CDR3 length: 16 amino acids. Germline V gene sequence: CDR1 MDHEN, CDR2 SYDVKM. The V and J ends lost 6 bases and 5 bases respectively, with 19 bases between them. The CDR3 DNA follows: TGTGCCAGCAGCACCGCAGGACCTGAGGGGAATGAAAAACTGTTTTTT. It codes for CASSTAGPEGNEKLFF. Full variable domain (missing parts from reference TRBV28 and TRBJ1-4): DVKVTQSSRYLVKRTGEKVFLECVQDMDHENMFWYRQDPGLGLRLIYFSYDVKMKEKGDIPEGYSVSREKKERFSLILESASTNQTSMYLCASSTAGPEGNEKLFFGSGTQLSVL.